A selection of T cell receptor beta chains follows, all from one sample in a study of cytomegalovirus exposure and HLA in healthy donors. The assay was immunoSEQ multiplex PCR, and TCRdb's table has in-frame clones only and misses some. The sample contains some 74,000 clones, 93% of which appear only once. The material sequenced was PBMCs. The receptors were gathered from a young woman in good health and CMV-seronegative. Each CDR3 is given with its conserved first and last residue. The order of the fields is J gene, clone size, V gene, D gene, CDR3 protein, CDR3 DNA. The D gene is left open where the match is weak. Size is omitted from some rows. Given values are once, few, many or a class for expanded clones.

j_call: TRBJ2-1
clone_size: NA
v_call: TRBV9
d_call: NA
cdr3_aa: CASSPGGRRFTYNEQFF
cdr3_nt: TGTGCCAGCAGCCCCGGGGGGCGGCGGTTCACCTACAATGAGCAGTTCTTC

j_call: TRBJ2-1
clone_size: NA
v_call: TRBV6-6
d_call: NA
cdr3_aa: CASSYGPGIEVNEQFF
cdr3_nt: TGTGCCAGCAGTTACGGCCCGGGGATAGAGGTCAATGAGCAGTTCTTC

j_call: TRBJ2-7
clone_size: NA
v_call: TRBV10-3
d_call: NA
cdr3_aa: CAISPGGEQYF
cdr3_nt: TGTGCCATCAGTCCAGGCGGGGAGCAGTACTTC

j_call: TRBJ2-7
clone_size: NA
v_call: TRBV27
d_call: NA
cdr3_aa: CASSRGRFGGLSYEQYF
cdr3_nt: TGTGCCAGCAGTCGCGGGCGTTTCGGGGGGCTGTCCTACGAGCAGTACTTC

j_call: TRBJ2-7
clone_size: few
v_call: TRBV19
d_call: NA
cdr3_aa: CASSMRDEQYF
cdr3_nt: TGTGCCAGTAGTATGAGGGACGAGCAGTACTTC

j_call: TRBJ2-1
clone_size: NA
v_call: TRBV2
d_call: NA
cdr3_aa: CASRWQGSEQFF
cdr3_nt: TGTGCCAGCAGGTGGCAGGGGAGTGAGCAGTTCTTC

j_call: TRBJ2-7
clone_size: NA
v_call: TRBV6-6
d_call: TRBD1
cdr3_aa: CASRTRGSYEQYF
cdr3_nt: TGTGCCAGCAGAACCAGGGGGAGTTACGAGCAGTACTTC

j_call: TRBJ2-1
clone_size: NA
v_call: TRBV13
d_call: NA
cdr3_aa: CASRLLAEQFF
cdr3_nt: TGTGCCAGCAGATTACTAGCTGAGCAGTTCTTC

j_call: TRBJ1-5
clone_size: NA
v_call: TRBV21-1
d_call: NA
cdr3_aa: CASSKRDSEDQPQHF
cdr3_nt: TGTGCCAGCAGCAAACGGGACAGCGAGGATCAGCCCCAGCATTTT

j_call: TRBJ2-4
clone_size: NA
v_call: TRBV19
d_call: TRBD1
cdr3_aa: CASSFEGQGKNIQYF
cdr3_nt: TGTGCCAGTAGTTTTGAAGGACAGGGCAAAAACATTCAGTACTTC

j_call: TRBJ1-2
clone_size: NA
v_call: TRBV5-1
d_call: NA
cdr3_aa: CASSSGLNYGYTF
cdr3_nt: TGCGCCAGCAGCTCGGGACTGAACTATGGCTACACCTTC

j_call: TRBJ2-5
clone_size: once
v_call: TRBV7-7
d_call: TRBD1
cdr3_aa: CASSPWGQGAGETQYF
cdr3_nt: TGTGCCAGCAGCCCATGGGGACAGGGGGCAGGGGAGACCCAGTACTTC

j_call: TRBJ1-4
clone_size: NA
v_call: TRBV19
d_call: NA
cdr3_aa: CASSILTPQVELFF
cdr3_nt: TGTGCCAGTAGTATACTAACCCCTCAGGTGGAACTGTTTTTT

j_call: TRBJ2-3
clone_size: NA
v_call: TRBV4-2
d_call: NA
cdr3_aa: CASSQDTRGSTDTQYF
cdr3_nt: TGTGCCAGCAGCCAAGATACGCGGGGTAGCACAGATACGCAGTATTTT

j_call: TRBJ1-5
clone_size: NA
v_call: TRBV30
d_call: NA
cdr3_aa: CAWAKNSNQPQHF
cdr3_nt: TGTGCCTGGGCGAAAAATAGCAATCAGCCCCAGCATTTT

j_call: TRBJ1-4
clone_size: NA
v_call: TRBV2
d_call: NA
cdr3_aa: CASSLEVKVEKLFF
cdr3_nt: TGTGCCAGCAGTTTGGAGGTAAAGGTTGAAAAACTGTTTTTT

j_call: TRBJ1-5
clone_size: NA
v_call: TRBV19
d_call: NA
cdr3_aa: CASKVTQAGNQPQHF
cdr3_nt: TGTGCCAGTAAAGTCACTCAGGCGGGGAATCAGCCCCAGCATTTT

j_call: TRBJ1-4
clone_size: NA
v_call: TRBV10-2
d_call: NA
cdr3_aa: CASSEIRSREKLFF
cdr3_nt: TGCGCCAGCAGTGAGATCCGTTCGAGGGAAAAACTGTTTTTT

j_call: TRBJ2-4
clone_size: NA
v_call: TRBV27
d_call: TRBD2
cdr3_aa: CASSGLAGGRGIQYF
cdr3_nt: TGTGCCAGCAGTGGACTAGCGGGGGGGCGGGGCATTCAGTACTTC

j_call: TRBJ1-1
clone_size: NA
v_call: TRBV5-1
d_call: TRBD1
cdr3_aa: CASSPGQVNTEAFF
cdr3_nt: TGCGCCAGCAGCCCTGGACAGGTGAACACTGAAGCTTTCTTT

j_call: TRBJ2-3
clone_size: NA
v_call: TRBV4-3
d_call: TRBD1
cdr3_aa: CASSQRGPSTDTQYF
cdr3_nt: TGCGCCAGCAGCCAAAGGGGGCCTAGCACAGATACGCAGTATTTT

j_call: TRBJ2-2
clone_size: NA
v_call: TRBV9
d_call: NA
cdr3_aa: CASSLRTGTGELFF
cdr3_nt: TGTGCCAGCAGCCTACGAACGGGGACCGGGGAGCTGTTTTTT

j_call: TRBJ1-1
clone_size: NA
v_call: TRBV5-5
d_call: TRBD1
cdr3_aa: CASSLRTGGSMNTEAFF
cdr3_nt: TGTGCCAGCAGCCTAAGGACAGGGGGGTCCATGAACACTGAAGCTTTCTTT

j_call: TRBJ2-1
clone_size: NA
v_call: TRBV7-9
d_call: TRBD2
cdr3_aa: CASSPLRGGSSYNEQFF
cdr3_nt: TGTGCCAGCAGCCCCCTCCGGGGGGGTAGCTCCTACAATGAGCAGTTCTTC

j_call: TRBJ2-7
clone_size: NA
v_call: TRBV5-1
d_call: NA
cdr3_aa: CASSLDGQLSYEQYF
cdr3_nt: TGCGCCAGCAGCTTGGATGGGCAGCTTTCCTACGAGCAGTACTTC